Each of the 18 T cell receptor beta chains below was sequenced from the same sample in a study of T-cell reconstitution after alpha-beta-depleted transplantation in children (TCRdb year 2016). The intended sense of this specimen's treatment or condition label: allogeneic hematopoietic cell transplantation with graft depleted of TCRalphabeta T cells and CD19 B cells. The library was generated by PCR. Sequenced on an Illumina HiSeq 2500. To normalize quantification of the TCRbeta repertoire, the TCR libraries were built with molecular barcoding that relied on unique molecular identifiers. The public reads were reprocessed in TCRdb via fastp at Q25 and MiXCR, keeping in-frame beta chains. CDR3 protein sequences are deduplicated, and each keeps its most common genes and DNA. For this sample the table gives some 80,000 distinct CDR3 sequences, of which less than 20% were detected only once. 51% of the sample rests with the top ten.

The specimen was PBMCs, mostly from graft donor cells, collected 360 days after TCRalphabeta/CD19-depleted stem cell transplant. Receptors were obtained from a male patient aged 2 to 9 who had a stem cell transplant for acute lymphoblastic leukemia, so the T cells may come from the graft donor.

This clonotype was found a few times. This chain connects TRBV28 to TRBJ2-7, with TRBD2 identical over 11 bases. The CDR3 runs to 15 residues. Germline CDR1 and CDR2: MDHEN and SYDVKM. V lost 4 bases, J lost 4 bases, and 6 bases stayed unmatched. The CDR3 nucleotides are TGTGCCAGCAGTTCCACTAGCGGGAGATTTTACGAGCAGTACTTC. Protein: CASSSTSGRFYEQYF.

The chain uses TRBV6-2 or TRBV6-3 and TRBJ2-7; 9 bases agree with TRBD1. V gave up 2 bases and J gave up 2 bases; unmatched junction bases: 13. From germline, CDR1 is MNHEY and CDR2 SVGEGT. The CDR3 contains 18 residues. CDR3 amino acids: CASSYNYHSGQGTYEQYF. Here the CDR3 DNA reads TGTGCCAGCAGTTACAACTATCACTCGGGACAGGGAACCTACGAGCAGTACTTC.

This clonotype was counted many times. CDR3 bases: TGCGCCAGCAGCACCTTAAACAGGGGTGGCACTGAAGCTTTCTTT. Its translation: CASSTLNRGGTEAFF. The chain joins TRBV5-1 to TRBJ1-1; TRBD1 matches at 7 bases. Germline CDR1 is SGHRS and CDR2 is YFSETQ. V was pared by 4 bases and J by 4 bases, with 10 bases of the junction left unmatched. This CDR3 region has 15 residues.

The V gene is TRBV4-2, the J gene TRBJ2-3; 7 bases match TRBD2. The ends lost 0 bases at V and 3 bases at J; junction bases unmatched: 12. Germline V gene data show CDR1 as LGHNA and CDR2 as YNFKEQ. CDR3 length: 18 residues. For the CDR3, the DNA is TGTGCCAGCAGCCAAGATCCGGGGACTATCGATCGTACAGATACGCAGTATTTT. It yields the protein CASSQDPGTIDRTDTQYF.

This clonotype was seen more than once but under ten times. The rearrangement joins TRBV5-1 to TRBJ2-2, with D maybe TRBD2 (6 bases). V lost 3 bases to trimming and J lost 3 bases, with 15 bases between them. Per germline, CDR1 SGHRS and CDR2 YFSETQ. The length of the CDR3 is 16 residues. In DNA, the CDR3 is TGCGCCAGCAGCTCCGGGGGAACTATCGACACCGGGGAGCTGTTTTTT. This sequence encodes CASSSGGTIDTGELFF.

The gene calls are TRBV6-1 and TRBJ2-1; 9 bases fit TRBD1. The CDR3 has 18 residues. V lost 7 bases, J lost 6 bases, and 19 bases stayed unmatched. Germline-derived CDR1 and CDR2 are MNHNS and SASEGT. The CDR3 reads CASNRDRARELRGNEQFF. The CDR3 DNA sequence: TGTGCCAGCAATCGGGACAGGGCCCGGGAGCTCCGGGGCAATGAGCAGTTCTTC.

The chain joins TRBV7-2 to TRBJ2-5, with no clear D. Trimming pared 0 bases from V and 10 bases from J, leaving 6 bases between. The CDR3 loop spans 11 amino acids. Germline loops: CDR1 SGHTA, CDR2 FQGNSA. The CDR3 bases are TGTGCCAGCAGCTTAGCGGTCTTCCAGTACTTC. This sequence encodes CASSLAVFQYF.

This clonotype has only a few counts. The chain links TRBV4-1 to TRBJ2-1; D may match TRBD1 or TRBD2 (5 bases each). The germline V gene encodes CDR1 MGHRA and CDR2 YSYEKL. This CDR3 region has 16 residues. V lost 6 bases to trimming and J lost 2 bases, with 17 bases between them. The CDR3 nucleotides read TGCGCCAGCAGGAGGGTCGGGCAGGGCCCCTACAATGAGCAGTTCTTC. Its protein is CASRRVGQGPYNEQFF.

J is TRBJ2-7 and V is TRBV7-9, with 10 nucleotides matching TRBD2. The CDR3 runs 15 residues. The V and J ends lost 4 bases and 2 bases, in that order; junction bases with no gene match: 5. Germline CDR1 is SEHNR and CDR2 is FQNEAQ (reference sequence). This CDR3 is CASSSWTSGPYEQYF. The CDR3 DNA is TGTGCCAGCAGCTCATGGACTAGCGGCCCCTACGAGCAGTACTTC. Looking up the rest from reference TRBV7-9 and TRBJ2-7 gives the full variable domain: DTGVSQNPRHKITKRGQNVTFRCDPISEHNRLYWYRQTLGQGPEFLTYFQNEAQLEKSRLLSDRFSAERPKGSFSTLEIQRTEQGDSAMYLCASSSWTSGPYEQYFGPGTRLTVT.

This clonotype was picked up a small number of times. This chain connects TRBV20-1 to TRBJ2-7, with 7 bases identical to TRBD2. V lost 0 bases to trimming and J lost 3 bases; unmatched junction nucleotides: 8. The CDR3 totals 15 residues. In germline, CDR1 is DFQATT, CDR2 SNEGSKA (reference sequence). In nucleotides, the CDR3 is TGCAGTGCTAGAGATCTGCTAGCGGAAGGCTACGAGCAGTACTTC. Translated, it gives CSARDLLAEGYEQYF.

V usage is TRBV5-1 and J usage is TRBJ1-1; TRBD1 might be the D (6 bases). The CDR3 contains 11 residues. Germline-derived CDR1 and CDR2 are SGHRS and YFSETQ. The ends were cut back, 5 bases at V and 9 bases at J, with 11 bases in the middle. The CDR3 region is CASSSQGKAFF. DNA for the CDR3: TGCGCCAGCAGTTCCCAGGGGAAAGCTTTCTTT.

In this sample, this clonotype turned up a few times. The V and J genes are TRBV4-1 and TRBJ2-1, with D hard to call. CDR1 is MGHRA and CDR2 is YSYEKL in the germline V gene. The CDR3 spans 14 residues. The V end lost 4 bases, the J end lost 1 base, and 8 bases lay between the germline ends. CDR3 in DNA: TGCGCCAGCAGCCCCTACCCTTCCTACAATGAGCAGTTCTTC. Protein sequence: CASSPYPSYNEQFF.

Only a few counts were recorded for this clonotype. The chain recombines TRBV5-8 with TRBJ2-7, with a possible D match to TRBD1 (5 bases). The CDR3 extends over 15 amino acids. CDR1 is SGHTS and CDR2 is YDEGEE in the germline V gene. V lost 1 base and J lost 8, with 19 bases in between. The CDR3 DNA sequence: TGTGCCAGCAGCTTGCAGGGCAGGGCGTCTAGGAAGCAGTACTTC. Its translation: CASSLQGRASRKQYF.

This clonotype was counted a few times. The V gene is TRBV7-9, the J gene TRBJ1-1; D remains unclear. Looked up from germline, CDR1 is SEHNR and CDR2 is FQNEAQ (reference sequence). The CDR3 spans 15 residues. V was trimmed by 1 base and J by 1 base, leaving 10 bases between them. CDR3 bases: TGTGCCAGCAGCTTAGATTATCATGGGAACACTGAAGCTTTCTTT. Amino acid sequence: CASSLDYHGNTEAFF.

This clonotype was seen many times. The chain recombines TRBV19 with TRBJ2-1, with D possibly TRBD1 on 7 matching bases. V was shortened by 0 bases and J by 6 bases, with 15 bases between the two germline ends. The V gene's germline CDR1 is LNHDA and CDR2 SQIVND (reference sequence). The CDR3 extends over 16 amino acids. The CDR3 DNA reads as TGTGCCAGTAGTATAGATCCTCAGGAGGGGGCCAATGAGCAGTTCTTC. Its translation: CASSIDPQEGANEQFF.

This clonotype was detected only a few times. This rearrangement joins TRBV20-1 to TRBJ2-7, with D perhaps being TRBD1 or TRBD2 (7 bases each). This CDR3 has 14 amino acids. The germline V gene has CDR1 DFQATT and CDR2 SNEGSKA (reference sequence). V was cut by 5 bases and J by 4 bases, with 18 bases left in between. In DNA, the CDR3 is TGCAGTGCTGGGGAGGGGGCAAACAATTACGAGCAGTACTTC. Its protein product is CSAGEGANNYEQYF.

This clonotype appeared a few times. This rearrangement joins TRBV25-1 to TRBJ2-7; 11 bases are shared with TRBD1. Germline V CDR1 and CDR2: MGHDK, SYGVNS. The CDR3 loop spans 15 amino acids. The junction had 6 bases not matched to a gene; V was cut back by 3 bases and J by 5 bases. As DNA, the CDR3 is TGTGCCAGCAGTGATTCCGGGACAGGGGGTCACGAGCAGTACTTC. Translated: CASSDSGTGGHEQYF.

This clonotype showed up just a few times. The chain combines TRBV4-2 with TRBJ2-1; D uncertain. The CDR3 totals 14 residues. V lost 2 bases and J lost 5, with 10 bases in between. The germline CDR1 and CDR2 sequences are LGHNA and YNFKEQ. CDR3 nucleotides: TGTGCCAGCAGCCAAATTCGGGCCGACAATGAGCAGTTCTTC. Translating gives CASSQIRADNEQFF.